This TCR beta chain was captured in a study of T cells in Graves' hyperthyroidism and ophthalmopathy. This clonotype appeared many times. Around 10 ml fresh peripheral blood yielded the PBMCs. The V gene's germline CDR1 is DFQATT and CDR2 SNEGSKA (reference sequence). The CDR3 is made up of 15 amino acids. V lost 2 bases, J lost 2 bases, and 15 bases lay in between. Researchers amplified the TCR beta CDR3 regions from RNA transcripts. TCR CDR3 underwent first-round RT-PCR with the HTBI primer set. A single record per CDR3 protein comes from TCRdb applying MiXCR to the multiplex PCR reads. Found here are about half a million distinct CDR3 sequences, roughly 20% of them singletons; the top ten hold more than 25%.

This clonotype was obtained from a man between 18 and 29 years old with Graves' hyperthyroidism. The genes are TRBV20-1 and TRBJ1-1, with D uncertain. The sequenced sample was blood. CDR3 nucleotide sequence: TGCAGTGCTAGAATTCCCGACGCAGCCAACACTGAAGCTTTCTTT. Its protein is CSARIPDAANTEAFF.